This T cell receptor (beta chain) was profiled in a study of OX40 agonist ivuxolimab in advanced cancers. About the study as a whole: The costimulatory receptor OX40 (CD134) was targeted by ivuxolimab, a fully human IgG2 agonistic monoclonal antibody. Intravenous ivuxolimab was administered to patients every 2 weeks at six dose levels: 0.01, 0.1, 0.3, 1.5, 3 and 10 mg/kg. Of the 50 to 55 patients in dose escalation, some 20 had hepatocellular carcinoma, around 15 had melanoma, 9 had renal cell carcinoma and 9 had head and neck cancer. In the dose-escalation cohort, around 80% of patients were male, and the mean age was roughly 60 years with a range of roughly 20 to 80. Patients were allowed to have had prior anti-PD-1, anti-PD-L1 or anti-CTLA-4 therapy, and roughly two fifths of the dose-escalation patients had been treated with checkpoint inhibitors. Three dose-escalation patients achieved partial responses, one with hepatocellular carcinoma and two with cutaneous melanoma. Peripheral TCRbeta sequencing was intended to test whether TCR sequence diversity was altered and clonal T-cell expansion was caused by ivuxolimab. The paper describes the monotherapy dose-escalation part (N ≈ 49 patients) of the phase I trial of ivuxolimab.

For this clone: The antigen this receptor binds is unknown. Per-nucleotide qualities are absent, and no much larger clonotype sits a single base away.

Spanning cysteine to phenylalanine, the CDR3 consists of 12 amino acids. Only CDR3 DNA is held: 36 bases, read in frame from base 1. The CDR1 and CDR2 encoded by the germline V gene are SGHRS and YFSETQ. The junction carries 9 bases between V and J, which are trimmed by 4 bases and 5 bases respectively. Findings and caveats that apply to the study as a whole: At doses from 0.1 to 3.0 mg/kg, clonal expansion was seen in both CD4+ and CD8+ blood T cells between baseline and week 6. Low levels of normalized T-cell clonal expansion were also shown by some nonresponding patients. The antigen specificity of the clonally expanded peripheral T cells was not determined. After ivuxolimab, CD8+ T cells had more expanded clones than CD4+ T cells on average. In partial responders in the 0.1-3.0 mg/kg groups, normalized peripheral clonal expansion was found to be among the lowest, especially among CD8+ T cells.

Genomic DNA was isolated from the sorted cells so that the TCRbeta CDR3 region could be sequenced. The immunoSEQ Assay was used to sequence the TCRbeta CDR3 regions. TCRdb re-hosts the immuneACCESS table, in-frame sequences only. Its copies lack some clones; in the studies checked, an unresolved V gene accounts for under half of them, and the cause for the rest is not known. The sample contains 45,000 to 55,000 clones, about 85% of them found a single time. The top ten constitute 9.9% of the sample. Patients with autoimmune disease history or receiving systemic immunosuppression were excluded from the trial. In every dose cohort, peripheral blood was drawn for TCR sequencing at baseline, cycle 4 day 1, and cycle 7 day 1. The samples were taken from a phase I, first-in-human, multicenter, open-label dose-escalation trial of ivuxolimab. The trial enrolled adults with locally advanced or metastatic head and neck squamous cell, hepatocellular, melanoma or renal cell carcinoma. Before TCR sequencing, CD4+ T cells and CD8+ T cells from peripheral blood were sorted into separate populations.

This specimen consisted of CD4+ or CD8+ T cells sorted from blood, obtained in a trial of the OX40 agonist ivuxolimab. This clonotype originated in an adult with an advanced solid tumor such as melanoma, head and neck, liver or kidney cancer. The V and J segments used are TRBV5-1 and TRBJ1-2; no D gene call is confident. In nucleotide form, the sequence is TGCGCCAGCAGCCCGGACTTATATGGCTACACCTTC. This yields the protein CASSPDLYGYTF.